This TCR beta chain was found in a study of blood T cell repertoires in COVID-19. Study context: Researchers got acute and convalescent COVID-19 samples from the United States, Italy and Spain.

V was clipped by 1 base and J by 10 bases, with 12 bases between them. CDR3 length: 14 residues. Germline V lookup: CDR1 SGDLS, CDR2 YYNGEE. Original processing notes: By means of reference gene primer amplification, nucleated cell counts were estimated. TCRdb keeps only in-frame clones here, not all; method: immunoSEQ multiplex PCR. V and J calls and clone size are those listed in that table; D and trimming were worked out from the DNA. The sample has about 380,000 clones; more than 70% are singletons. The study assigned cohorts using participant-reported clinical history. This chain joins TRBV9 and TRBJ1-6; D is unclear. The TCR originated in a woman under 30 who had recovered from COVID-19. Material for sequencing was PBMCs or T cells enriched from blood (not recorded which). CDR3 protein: CASSVSREGSPLHF. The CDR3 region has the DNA TGTGCCAGCAGCGTATCGAGGGAAGGGTCACCCCTCCACTTT.